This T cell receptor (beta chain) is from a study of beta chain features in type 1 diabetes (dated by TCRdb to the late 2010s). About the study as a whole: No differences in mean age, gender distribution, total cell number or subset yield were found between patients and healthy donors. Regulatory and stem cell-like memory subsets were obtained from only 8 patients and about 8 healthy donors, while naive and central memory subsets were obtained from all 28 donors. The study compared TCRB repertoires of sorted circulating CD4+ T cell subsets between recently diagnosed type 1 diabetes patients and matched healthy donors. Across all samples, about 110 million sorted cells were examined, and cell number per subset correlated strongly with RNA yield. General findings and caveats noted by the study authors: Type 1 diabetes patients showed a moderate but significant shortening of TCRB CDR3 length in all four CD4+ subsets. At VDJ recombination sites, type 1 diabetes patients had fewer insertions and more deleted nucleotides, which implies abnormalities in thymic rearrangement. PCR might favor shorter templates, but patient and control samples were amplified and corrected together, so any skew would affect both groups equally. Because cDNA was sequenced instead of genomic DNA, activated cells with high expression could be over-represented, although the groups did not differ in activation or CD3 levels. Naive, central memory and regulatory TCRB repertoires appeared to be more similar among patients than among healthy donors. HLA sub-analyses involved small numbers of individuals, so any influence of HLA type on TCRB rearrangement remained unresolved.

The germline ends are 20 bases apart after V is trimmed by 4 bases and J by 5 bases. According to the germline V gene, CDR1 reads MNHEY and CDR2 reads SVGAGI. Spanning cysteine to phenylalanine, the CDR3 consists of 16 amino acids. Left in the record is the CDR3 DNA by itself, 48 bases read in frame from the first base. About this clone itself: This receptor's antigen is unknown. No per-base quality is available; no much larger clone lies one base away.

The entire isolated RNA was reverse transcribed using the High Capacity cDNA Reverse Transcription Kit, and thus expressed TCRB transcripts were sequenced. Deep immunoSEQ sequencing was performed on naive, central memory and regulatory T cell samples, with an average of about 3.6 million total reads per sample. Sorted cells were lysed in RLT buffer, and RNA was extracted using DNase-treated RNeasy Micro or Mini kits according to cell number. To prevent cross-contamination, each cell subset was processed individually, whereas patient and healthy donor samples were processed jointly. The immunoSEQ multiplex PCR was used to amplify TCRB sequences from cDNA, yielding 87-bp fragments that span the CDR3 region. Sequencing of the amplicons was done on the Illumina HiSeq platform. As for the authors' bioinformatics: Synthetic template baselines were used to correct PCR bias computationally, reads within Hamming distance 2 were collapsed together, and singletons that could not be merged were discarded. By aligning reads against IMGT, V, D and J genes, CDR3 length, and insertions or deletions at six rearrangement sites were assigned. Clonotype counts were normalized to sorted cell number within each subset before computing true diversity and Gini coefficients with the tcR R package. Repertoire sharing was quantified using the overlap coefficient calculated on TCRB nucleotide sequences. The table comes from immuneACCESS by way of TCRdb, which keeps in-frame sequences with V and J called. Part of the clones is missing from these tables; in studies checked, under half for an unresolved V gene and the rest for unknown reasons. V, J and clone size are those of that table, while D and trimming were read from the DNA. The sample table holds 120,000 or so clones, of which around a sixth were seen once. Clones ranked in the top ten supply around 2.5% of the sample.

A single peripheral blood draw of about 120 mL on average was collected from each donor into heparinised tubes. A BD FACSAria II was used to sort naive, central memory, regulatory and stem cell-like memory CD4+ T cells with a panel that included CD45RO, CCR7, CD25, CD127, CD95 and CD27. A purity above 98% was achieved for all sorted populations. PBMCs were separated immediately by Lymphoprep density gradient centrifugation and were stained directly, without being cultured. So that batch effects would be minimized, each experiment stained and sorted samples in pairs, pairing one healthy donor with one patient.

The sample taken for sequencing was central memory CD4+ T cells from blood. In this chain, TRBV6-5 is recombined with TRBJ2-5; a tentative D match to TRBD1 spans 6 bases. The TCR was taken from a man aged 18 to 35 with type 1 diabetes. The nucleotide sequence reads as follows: TGTGCCAGCAGTTTTTCTCGGGACAATGCCTGGGAGACCCAGTACTTC. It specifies CASSFSRDNAWETQYF.